This T cell receptor beta chain was found in a study of CD8+ T cells in alopecia areata. Study-level background: Treated patients were dosed with oral tofacitinib, taking 5 to 10 mg twice daily.

Extraction and reverse transcription of RNA yielded cDNA as the sequencing template. Profiled with immunoSEQ multiplex PCR; TCRdb holds only in-frame clones, not every one. The sample yields some 210,000 clones, around three fifths seen once. Collected material from alopecia areata patients comprised lesional scalp punch biopsies and peripheral blood. Concerning this clone: Its target is not known.

Overall study results and limits: Mice gave a clearer picture of TCR sharing than patients did, possibly for HLA-related reasons. Among the cells sequenced in scalp samples are also the resident alphabeta T cells of normal skin.

V lost 6 bases and J lost 2, with 17 bases in between. The CDR3 covers 16 residues. In germline, CDR1 is MNHEY, CDR2 SMNVEV (reference sequence). The rearrangement links TRBV27 to TRBJ2-1; perhaps TRBD1 as D (5 bases). The input for sequencing was CD4+ T cells sorted from blood, taken at week 0. The sequence derives from a human donor with alopecia areata. The DNA for the CDR3 is TGTGCCAGCAGCCCCTTGAGGCAGGGAACCTACAATGAGCAGTTCTTC. Amino acids: CASSPLRQGTYNEQFF.